This TCR beta chain originates from a study of TIL therapy for anti-PD-1-resistant metastatic lung cancer. The sample's time point: pre-treatment sample, taken before nivolumab and TIL therapy. The tumor samples were excised metastases, mostly pleural nodules or supraclavicular lymph nodes. Enrollment ran from October 2017 to early 2020. The V and J ends lost 5 bases and 5 bases respectively, with 18 bases between them. Germline CDR1 is GTSNPN and CDR2 is SVGIG (reference sequence). This CDR3 comprises 14 residues. This clone has a handful of counts. This was the immunoSEQ v3 assay. Assay: immunoSEQ multiplex PCR; the TCRdb copy retains only in-frame clones and omits some. The table shows 25,000 to 30,000 clones, with 63% occurring only once.

This TCR came from a woman between 30 and 80 years old with non-small cell lung cancer. This specimen consisted of tumor tissue, obtained at baseline. The J gene is TRBJ2-5, the V gene TRBV30; perhaps TRBD1 as D (6 bases). For the CDR3, the DNA is TGTGCCTGGGGTATAGCGAAGGGGGTGGAGACCCAGTACTTC. It is translated as CAWGIAKGVETQYF. Combining the CDR3 with reference TRBV30 and TRBJ2-5 gives the whole variable domain SQTIHQWPATLVQPVGSPLSLECTVEGTSNPNLYWYRQAAGRGLQLLFYSVGIGQISSEVPQNLSASRPQDRQFILSSKKLLLSDSGFYLCAWGIAKGVETQYFGPGTRLLVL.